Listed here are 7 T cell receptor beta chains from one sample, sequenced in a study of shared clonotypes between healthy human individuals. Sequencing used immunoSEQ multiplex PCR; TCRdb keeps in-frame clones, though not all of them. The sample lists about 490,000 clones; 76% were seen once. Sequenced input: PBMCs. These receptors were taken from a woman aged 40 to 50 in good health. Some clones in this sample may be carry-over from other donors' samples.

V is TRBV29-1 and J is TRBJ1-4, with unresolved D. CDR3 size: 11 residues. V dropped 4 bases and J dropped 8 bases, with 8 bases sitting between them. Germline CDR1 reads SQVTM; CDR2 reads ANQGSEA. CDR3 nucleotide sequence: TGCAGCGTTGGTGAGGAGGAAAAACTGTTTTTT. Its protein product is CSVGEEEKLFF.

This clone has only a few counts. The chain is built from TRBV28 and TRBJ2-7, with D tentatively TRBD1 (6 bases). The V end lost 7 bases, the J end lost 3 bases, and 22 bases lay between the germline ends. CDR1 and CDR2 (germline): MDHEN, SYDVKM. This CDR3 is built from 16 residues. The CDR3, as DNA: TGTGCCAGCACCCCTCGAGGGGGATCGTTCGTCTACGAGCAGTACTTC. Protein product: CASTPRGGSFVYEQYF.

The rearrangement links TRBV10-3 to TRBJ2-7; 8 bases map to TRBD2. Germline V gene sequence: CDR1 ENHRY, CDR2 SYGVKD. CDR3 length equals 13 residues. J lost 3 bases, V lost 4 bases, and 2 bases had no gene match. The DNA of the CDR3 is TGTGCCATCAGTGCGGGGGGGGGCTACGAGCAGTACTTC. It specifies CAISAGGGYEQYF.

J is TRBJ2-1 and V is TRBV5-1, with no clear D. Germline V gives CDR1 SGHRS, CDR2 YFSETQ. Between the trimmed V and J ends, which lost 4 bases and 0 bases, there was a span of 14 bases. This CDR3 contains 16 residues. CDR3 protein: CASSQTPLSSYNEQFF. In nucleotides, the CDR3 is TGCGCCAGCAGCCAGACTCCCCTCAGCTCCTACAATGAGCAGTTCTTC.

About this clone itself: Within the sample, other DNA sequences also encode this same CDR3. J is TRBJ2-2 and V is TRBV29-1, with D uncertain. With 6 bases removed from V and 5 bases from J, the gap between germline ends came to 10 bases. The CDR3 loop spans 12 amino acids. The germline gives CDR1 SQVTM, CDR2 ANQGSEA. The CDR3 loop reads CSVVGGTGELFF. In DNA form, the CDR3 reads TGCAGCGTGGTGGGTGGGACCGGGGAGCTGTTTTTT.

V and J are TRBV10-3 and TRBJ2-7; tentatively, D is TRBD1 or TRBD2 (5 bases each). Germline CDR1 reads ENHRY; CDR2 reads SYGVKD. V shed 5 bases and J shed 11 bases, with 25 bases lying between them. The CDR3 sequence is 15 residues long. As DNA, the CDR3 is TGTGCCATCAGTTCCCGAGGGGTTGGCTCGGCTCTAAAGTACTTC. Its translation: CAISSRGVGSALKYF.

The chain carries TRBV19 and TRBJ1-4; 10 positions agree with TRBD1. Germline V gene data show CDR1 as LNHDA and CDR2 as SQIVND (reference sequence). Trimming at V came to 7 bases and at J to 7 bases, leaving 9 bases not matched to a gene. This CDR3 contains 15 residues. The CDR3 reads CASNNGDRGAEKLFF. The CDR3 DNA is TGTGCCAGTAACAACGGGGACAGGGGAGCTGAAAAACTGTTTTTT.